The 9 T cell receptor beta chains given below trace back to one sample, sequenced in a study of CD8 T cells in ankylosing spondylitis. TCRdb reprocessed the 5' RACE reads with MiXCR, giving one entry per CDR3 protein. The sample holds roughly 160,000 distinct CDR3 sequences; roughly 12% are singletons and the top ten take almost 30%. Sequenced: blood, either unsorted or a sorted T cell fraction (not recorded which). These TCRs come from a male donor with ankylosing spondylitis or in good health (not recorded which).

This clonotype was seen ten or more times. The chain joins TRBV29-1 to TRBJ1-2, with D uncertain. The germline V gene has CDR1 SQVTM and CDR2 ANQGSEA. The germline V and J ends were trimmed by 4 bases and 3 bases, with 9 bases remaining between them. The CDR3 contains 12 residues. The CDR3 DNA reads TGCAGCGTTGTCTGGGTGGACTATGGCTACACCTTC. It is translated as CSVVWVDYGYTF. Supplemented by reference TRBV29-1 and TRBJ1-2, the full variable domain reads SAVISQKPSRDICQRGTSLTIQCQVDSQVTMMFWYRQQPGQSLTLIATANQGSEATYESGFVIDKFPISRPNLTFSTLTVSNMSPEDSSIYLCSVVWVDYGYTFGSGTRLTVV.

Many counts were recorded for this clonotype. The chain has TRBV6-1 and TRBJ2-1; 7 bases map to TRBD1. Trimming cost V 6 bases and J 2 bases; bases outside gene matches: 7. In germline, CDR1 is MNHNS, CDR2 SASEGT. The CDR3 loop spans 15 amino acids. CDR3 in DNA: TGTGCCAGCAGCCAGGGACAGTGGACCTACAATGAGCAGTTCTTC. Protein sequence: CASSQGQWTYNEQFF.

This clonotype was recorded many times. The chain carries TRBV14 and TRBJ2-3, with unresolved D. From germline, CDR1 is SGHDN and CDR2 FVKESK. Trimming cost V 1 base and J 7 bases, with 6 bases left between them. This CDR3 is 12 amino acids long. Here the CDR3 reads CASSQAGYTQYF. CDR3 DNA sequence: TGTGCCAGCAGCCAAGCTGGGTATACGCAGTATTTT. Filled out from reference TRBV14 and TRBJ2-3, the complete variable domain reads EAGVTQFPSHSVIEKGQTVTLRCDPISGHDNLYWYRRVMGKEIKFLLHFVKESKQDESGMPNNRFLAERTGGTYSTLKVQPAELEDSGVYFCASSQAGYTQYFGPGTRLTVL.

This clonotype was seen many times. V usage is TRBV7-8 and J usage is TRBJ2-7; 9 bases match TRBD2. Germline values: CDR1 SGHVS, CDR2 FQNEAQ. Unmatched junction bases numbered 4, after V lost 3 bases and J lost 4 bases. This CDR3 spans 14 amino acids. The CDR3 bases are TGTGCCAGCAGCTTGGGCAGCGGGAGGTACGAGCAGTACTTC. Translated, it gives CASSLGSGRYEQYF.

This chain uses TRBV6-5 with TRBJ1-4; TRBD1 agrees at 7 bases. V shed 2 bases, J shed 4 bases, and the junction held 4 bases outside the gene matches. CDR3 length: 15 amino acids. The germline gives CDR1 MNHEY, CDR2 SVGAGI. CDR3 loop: CASSYLGQLNEKLFF. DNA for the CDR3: TGTGCCAGCAGTTACCTGGGACAGCTTAATGAAAAACTGTTTTTT.

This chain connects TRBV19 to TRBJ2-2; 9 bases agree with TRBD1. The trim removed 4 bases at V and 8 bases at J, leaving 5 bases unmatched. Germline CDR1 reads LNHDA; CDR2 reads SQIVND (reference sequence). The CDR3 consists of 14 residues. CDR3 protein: CASSRTGGSGELFF. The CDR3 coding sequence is TGTGCCAGTAGTAGAACAGGGGGCTCGGGGGAGCTGTTTTTT.

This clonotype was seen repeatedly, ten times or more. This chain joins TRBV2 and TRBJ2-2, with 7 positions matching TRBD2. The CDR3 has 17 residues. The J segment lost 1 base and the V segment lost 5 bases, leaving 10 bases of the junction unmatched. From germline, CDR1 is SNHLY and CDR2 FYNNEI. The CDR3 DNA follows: TGTGCCAGCAGTCGGAGGCCCTTAGCGGGGAACACCGGGGAGCTGTTTTTT. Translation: CASSRRPLAGNTGELFF.

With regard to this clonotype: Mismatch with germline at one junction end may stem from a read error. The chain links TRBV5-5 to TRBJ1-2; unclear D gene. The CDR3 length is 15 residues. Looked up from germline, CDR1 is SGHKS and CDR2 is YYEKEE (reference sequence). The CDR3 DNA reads TGTGCCAGCAACTTGGCCCCTGCACGAACCTATGGCTACACCTTC. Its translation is CASNLAPARTYGYTF.

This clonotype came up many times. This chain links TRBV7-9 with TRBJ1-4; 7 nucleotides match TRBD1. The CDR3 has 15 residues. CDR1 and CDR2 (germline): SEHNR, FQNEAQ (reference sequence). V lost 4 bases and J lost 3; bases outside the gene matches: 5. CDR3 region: CASSSTGTANEKLFF. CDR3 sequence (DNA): TGTGCCAGCAGCTCGACCGGGACAGCTAATGAAAAACTGTTTTTT.